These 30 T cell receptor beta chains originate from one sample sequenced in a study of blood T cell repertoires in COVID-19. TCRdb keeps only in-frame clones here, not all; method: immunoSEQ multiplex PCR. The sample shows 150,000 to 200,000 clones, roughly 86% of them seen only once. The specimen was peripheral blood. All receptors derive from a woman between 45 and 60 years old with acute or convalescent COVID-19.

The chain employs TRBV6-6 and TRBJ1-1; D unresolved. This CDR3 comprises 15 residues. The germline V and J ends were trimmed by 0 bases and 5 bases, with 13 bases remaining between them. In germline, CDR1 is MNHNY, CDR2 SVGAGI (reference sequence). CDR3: CASSYSDSQRTEAFF. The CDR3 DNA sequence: TGTGCCAGCAGTTACTCCGACTCGCAAAGGACTGAAGCTTTCTTT.

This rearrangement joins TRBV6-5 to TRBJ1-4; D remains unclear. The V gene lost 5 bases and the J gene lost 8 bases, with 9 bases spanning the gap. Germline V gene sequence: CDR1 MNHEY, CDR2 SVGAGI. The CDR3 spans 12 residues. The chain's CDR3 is CASSPIGEKLFF. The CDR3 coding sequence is TGTGCCAGCAGTCCCATCGGGGAAAAACTGTTTTTT.

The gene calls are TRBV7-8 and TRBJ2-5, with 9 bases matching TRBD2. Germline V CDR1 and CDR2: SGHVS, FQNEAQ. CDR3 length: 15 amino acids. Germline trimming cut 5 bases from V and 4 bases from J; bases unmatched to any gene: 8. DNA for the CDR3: TGTGCCAGCAGCCCCGAGCCACTAGCGGGAGAGACCCAGTACTTC. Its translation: CASSPEPLAGETQYF.

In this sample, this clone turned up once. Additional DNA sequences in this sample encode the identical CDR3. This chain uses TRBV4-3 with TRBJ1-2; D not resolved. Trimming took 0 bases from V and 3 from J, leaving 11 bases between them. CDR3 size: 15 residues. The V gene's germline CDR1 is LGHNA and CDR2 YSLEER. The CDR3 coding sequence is TGCGCCAGCAGCCAAGATAATCGGGGATACTATGGCTACACCTTC. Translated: CASSQDNRGYYGYTF.

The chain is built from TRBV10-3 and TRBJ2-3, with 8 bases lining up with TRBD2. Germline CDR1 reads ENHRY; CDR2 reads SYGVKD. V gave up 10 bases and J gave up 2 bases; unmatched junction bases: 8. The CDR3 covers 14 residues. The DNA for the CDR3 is TGTGCCACCGGGGGTAGCGGGACCACAGATACGCAGTATTTT. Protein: CATGGSGTTDTQYF.

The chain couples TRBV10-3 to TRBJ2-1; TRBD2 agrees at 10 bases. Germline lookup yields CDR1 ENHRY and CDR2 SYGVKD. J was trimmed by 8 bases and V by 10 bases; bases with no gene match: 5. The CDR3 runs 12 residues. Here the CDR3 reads CATSGGADEQFF. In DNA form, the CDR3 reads TGTGCCACCAGCGGGGGGGCTGATGAGCAGTTCTTC.

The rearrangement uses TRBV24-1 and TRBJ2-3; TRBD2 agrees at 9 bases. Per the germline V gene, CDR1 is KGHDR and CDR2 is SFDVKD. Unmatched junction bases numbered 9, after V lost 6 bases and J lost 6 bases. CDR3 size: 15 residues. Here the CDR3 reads CATSPAGGLSDTQYF. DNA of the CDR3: TGTGCCACCAGTCCAGCGGGGGGTTTATCGGATACGCAGTATTTT.

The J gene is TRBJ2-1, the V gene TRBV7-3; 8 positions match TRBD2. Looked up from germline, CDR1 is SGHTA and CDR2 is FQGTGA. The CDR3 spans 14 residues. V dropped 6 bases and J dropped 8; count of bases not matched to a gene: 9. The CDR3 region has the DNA TGTGCCAGCAGTTCGGGGGGGCCGGATTATGAGCAGTTCTTC. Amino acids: CASSSGGPDYEQFF.

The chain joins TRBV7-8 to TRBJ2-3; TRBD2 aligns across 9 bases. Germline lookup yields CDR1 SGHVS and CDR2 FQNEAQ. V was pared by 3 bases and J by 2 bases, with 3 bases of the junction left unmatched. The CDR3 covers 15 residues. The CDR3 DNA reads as TGTGCCAGCAGCTTTGGCGGGGGGGTCACAGATACGCAGTATTTT. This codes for CASSFGGGVTDTQYF.

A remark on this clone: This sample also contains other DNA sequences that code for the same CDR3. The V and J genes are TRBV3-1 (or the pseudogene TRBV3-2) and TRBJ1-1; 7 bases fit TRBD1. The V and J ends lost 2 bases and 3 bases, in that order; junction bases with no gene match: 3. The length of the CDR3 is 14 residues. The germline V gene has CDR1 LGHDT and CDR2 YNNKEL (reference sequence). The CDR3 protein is CASSQPGTDTEAFF. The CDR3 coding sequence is TGTGCCAGCAGCCAACCCGGGACAGACACTGAAGCTTTCTTT.

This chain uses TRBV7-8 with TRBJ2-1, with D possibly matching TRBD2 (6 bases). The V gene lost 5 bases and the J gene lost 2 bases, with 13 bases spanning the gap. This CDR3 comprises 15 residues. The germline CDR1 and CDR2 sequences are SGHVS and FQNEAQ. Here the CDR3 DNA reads TGTGCCAGCAGCGTCTCGGGGAGGACCTACAATGAGCAGTTCTTC. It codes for CASSVSGRTYNEQFF.

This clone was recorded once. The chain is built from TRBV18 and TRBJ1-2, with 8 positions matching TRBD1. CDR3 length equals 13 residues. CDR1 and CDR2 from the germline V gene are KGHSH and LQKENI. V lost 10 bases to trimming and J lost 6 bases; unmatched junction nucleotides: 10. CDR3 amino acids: CATAMDREDGYTF. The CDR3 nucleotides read TGTGCCACAGCTATGGACAGGGAGGATGGCTACACCTTC.

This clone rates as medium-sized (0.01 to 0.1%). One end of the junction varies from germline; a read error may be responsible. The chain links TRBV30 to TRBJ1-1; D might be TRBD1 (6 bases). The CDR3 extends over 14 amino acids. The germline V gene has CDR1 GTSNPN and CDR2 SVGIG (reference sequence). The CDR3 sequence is CAWSPPRGSGTPLW. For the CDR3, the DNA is TGTGCCTGGAGTCCCCCAAGGGGTTCCGGGACACCCTTGTGG. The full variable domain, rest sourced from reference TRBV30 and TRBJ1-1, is SQTIHQWPATLVQPVGSPLSLECTVEGTSNPNLYWYRQAAGRGLQLLFYSVGIGQISSEVPQNLSASRPQDRQFILSSKKLLLSDSGFYLCAWSPPRGSGTPLWGQGTRLTVV.

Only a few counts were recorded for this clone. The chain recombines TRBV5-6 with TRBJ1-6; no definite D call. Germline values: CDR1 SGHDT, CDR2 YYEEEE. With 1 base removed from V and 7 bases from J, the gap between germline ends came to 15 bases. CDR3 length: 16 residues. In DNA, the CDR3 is TGTGCCAGCAGCTTGTGGAGGGTGGGAAGAAATTCACCCCTCCACTTT. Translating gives CASSLWRVGRNSPLHF. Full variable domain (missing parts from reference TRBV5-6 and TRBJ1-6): DAGVTQSPTHLIKTRGQQVTLRCSPKSGHDTVSWYQQALGQGPQFIFQYYEEEERQRGNFPDRFSGHQFPNYSSELNVNALLLGDSALYLCASSLWRVGRNSPLHFGNGTRLTVT.

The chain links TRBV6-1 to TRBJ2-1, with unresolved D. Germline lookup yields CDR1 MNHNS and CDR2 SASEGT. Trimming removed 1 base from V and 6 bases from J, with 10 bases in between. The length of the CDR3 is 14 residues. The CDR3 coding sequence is TGTGCCAGCAGTGAAGAAATGGTCAGCAATGAGCAGTTCTTC. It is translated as CASSEEMVSNEQFF.

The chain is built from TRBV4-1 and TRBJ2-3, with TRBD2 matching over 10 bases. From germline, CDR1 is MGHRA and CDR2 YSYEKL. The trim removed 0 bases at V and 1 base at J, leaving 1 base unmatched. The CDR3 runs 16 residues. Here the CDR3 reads CASSQDLAGGTDTQYF. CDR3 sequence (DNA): TGCGCCAGCAGCCAAGACCTAGCGGGGGGCACAGATACGCAGTATTTT.

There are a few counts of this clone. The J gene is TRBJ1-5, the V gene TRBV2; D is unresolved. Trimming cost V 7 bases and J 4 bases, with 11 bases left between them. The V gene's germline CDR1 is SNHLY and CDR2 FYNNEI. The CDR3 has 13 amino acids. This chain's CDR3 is CASNAGLNQPQHF. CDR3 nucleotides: TGTGCCAGCAATGCAGGCCTAAATCAGCCCCAGCATTTT.

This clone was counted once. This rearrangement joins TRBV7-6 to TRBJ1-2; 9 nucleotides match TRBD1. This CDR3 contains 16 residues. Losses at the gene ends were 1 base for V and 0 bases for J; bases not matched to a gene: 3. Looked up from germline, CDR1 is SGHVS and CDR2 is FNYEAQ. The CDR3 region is CASSLGTGVPNYGYTF. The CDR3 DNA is TGTGCCAGCAGCTTAGGGACAGGGGTTCCTAACTATGGCTACACCTTC.

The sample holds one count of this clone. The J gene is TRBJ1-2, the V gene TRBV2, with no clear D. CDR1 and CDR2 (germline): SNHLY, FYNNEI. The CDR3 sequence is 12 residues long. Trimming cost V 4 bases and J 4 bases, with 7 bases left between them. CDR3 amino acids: CASSAISYGYTF. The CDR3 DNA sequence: TGTGCCAGCAGTGCCATCAGCTATGGCTACACCTTC.

CDR3 region: CASSSAAAEGNQPQHF. CDR3 nucleotides: TGTGCCAGCAGTTCGGCGGCGGCCGAAGGTAATCAGCCCCAGCATTTT. The gene calls are TRBV6-5 and TRBJ1-5; D is undetermined. The CDR3 is 16 amino acids. Trimming removed 4 bases at V and 4 bases at J, with 17 bases between. Germline V gives CDR1 MNHEY, CDR2 SVGAGI.

CDR3 sequence: CASSLDGSGRRGNTIYF. The CDR3 region has the DNA TGTGCCAGCAGCTTAGATGGGTCAGGGCGTCGTGGAAACACCATATATTTT. The chain recombines TRBV11-3 with TRBJ1-3; TRBD1 is a possible D gene (5 bases). This CDR3 spans 17 amino acids. Trimming removed 0 bases at V and 3 bases at J, with 15 bases between. The germline V gene has CDR1 SGHNT and CDR2 YENEEA.

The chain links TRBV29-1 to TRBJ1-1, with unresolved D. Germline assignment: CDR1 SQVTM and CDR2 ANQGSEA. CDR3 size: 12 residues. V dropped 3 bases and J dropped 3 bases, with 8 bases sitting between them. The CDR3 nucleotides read TGCAGCGTTGAGAGGTTGGACACTGAAGCTTTCTTT. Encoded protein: CSVERLDTEAFF. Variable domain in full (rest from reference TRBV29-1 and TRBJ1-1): SAVISQKPSRDICQRGTSLTIQCQVDSQVTMMFWYRQQPGQSLTLIATANQGSEATYESGFVIDKFPISRPNLTFSTLTVSNMSPEDSSIYLCSVERLDTEAFFGQGTRLTVV.

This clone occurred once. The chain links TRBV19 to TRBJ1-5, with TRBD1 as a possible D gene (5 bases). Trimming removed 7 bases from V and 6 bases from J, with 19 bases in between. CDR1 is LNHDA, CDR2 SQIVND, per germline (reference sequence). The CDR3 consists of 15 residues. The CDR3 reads CASTTGRGDAQPQHF. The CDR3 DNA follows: TGTGCCAGTACCACCGGGCGGGGGGATGCTCAGCCCCAGCATTTT.

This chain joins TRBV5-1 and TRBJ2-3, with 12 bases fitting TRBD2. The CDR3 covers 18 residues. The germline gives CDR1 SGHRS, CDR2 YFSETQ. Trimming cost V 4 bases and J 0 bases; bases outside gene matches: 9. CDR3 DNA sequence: TGCGCCAGCAGCCCTCTGACTAGCGGGAGAGCTAGCACAGATACGCAGTATTTT. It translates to CASSPLTSGRASTDTQYF.

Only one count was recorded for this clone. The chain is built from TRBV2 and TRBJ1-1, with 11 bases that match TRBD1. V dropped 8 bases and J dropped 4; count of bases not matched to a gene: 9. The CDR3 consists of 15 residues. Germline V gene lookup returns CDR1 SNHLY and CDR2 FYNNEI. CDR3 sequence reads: CASAEDRGPGTEAFF. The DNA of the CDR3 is TGTGCCAGCGCCGAGGACAGGGGGCCGGGCACTGAAGCTTTCTTT.

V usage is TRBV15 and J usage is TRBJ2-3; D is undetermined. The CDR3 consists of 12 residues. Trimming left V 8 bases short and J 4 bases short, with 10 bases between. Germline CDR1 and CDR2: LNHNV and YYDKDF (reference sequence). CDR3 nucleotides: TGTGCCACCGCGAGTGAGGCAGATACGCAGTATTTT. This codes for CATASEADTQYF.

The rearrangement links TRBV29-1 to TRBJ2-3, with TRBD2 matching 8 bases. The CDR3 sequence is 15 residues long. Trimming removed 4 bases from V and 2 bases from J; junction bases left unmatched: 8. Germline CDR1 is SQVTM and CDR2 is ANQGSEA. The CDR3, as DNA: TGCAGCGTTGTAAGCGGGAGCGTACCCACAGATACGCAGTATTTT. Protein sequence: CSVVSGSVPTDTQYF.

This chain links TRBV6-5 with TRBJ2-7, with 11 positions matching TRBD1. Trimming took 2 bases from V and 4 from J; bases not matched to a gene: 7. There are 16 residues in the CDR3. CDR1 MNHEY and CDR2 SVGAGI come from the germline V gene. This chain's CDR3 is CASSYPRTGGSYEQYF. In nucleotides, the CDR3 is TGTGCCAGCAGTTACCCAAGGACAGGGGGCTCTTACGAGCAGTACTTC.

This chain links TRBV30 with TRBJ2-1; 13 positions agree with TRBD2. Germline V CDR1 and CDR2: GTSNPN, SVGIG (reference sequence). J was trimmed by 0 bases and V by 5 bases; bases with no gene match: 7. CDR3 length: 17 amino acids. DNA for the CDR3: TGTGCCTGGGGGACTAGCGGGATGTATTCCTCCTACAATGAGCAGTTCTTC. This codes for CAWGTSGMYSSYNEQFF.

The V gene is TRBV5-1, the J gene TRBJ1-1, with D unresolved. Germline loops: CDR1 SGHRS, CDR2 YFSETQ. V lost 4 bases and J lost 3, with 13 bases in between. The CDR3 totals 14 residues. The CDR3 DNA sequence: TGCGCCAGCAGCCCCTCCTCCACAGACACTGAAGCTTTCTTT. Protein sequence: CASSPSSTDTEAFF.